The clone carrying this T cell receptor (beta chain) was picked up many times. The diagnostic basis comprised clinical symptoms, serum thyroxine and TRAb, thyroid ultrasound and orbital computed tomography. Source material for PBMCs was over 8 ml fresh peripheral blood. The CDR3 is 13 amino acids. Germline loops: CDR1 DFQATT, CDR2 SNEGSKA (reference sequence). The V gene end was trimmed by 7 bases and the J gene end by 6 bases; junction bases not matched to a gene: 3. TCR beta CDR3 sequences were amplified from RNA transcripts. A first-round RT-PCR of the TCR CDR3 used the HTBI primer set. Via MiXCR, TCRdb re-called the multiplex PCR reads, giving one row per CDR3 protein. The sample contains roughly 420,000 distinct CDR3 sequences, roughly 14% of which appear only once. The data belong to a study of T cells in Graves' hyperthyroidism and ophthalmopathy.

The clonotype was recovered from a woman under 30 with Graves' hyperthyroidism. V is TRBV20-1 and J is TRBJ2-1; 13 bases are shared with TRBD2. The sample was blood. CDR3 coding DNA: TGCAGTGGACTAGCGGGAGGTGGCAATGAGCAGTTCTTC. Its protein product is CSGLAGGGNEQFF.